This T cell receptor (beta chain) is drawn from a study of CD8 T cells in Susac syndrome. Study as a whole: Among the sequenced Susac syndrome patients, roughly 6 had active disease while about eight were in remission.

TCR beta sequences were obtained from blood CD8+ and CD4+ T cells. The CD8+ and CD4+ T cells were negatively isolated, with the TEMRA cells enriched by FACS. Random hexamers were used to reverse transcribe the RNA input (about 0.45 to 1 ug). One entry per CDR3 protein results from TCRdb running MiXCR on the immunoSEQ multiplex PCR reads. In the table there are hundreds of thousands of distinct CDR3 sequences, about 95% of which are singletons. Sequencing was carried out using CD4+ T cells from PBMCs. The receptor was derived from a human donor with Susac syndrome.

The CDR3 DNA follows: TGTGCCAGCAGTGTTTCTAGGGGACAGGGCCGTCAACTCTATGGCTACACCTTC. Translated, it gives CASSVSRGQGRQLYGYTF. V and J are TRBV2 and TRBJ1-2; 9 positions agree with TRBD1. From germline, CDR1 is SNHLY and CDR2 FYNNEI. CDR3 length: 18 amino acids. Trimming removed 4 bases from V and 4 bases from J; junction bases left unmatched: 16.